Listed below are T cell receptor beta chains from one sample, sequenced in a study of shared clonotypes between healthy human individuals. The assay was immunoSEQ multiplex PCR, and TCRdb's table has in-frame clones only and misses some. The profile covers approximately 510,000 clones, with around 74% appearing a single time and roughly 13% taken by the ten largest. Sequenced input: PBMCs. The origin of the receptors is a woman in her thirties or forties in good health. Some clones in this sample may be carry-over from other donors' samples. Both conserved end residues are part of each CDR3. A D gene is named only where the DNA matches it firmly. A clone size is listed for some rows: how often the clone was seen (once, few, many), or a class if it is expanded.

cdr3_length j_call v_call clone_size d_call cdr3_nt cdr3_aa
15 TRBJ2-7 TRBV4-2 - TRBD2 TGTGCCAGCAGCCAAGATCGCGGGGGGGGTTACGAGCAGTACTTC CASSQDRGGGYEQYF
12 TRBJ2-2 TRBV7-2 - - TGTGCCAGCAGCTTTGTTACCGGGGAGCTGTTTTTT CASSFVTGELFF
14 TRBJ1-1 TRBV27 - - TGTGCCAGCAGTAGACAGAACATGAACACTGAAGCTTTCTTT CASSRQNMNTEAFF
14 TRBJ1-5 TRBV15 - - TGTGCCACCAGCAGCGTTAATCCCTGGCAGCCCCAGCATTTT CATSSVNPWQPQHF
16 TRBJ2-7 TRBV5-6 once TRBD1 TGTGCCAGCAGCCGACAGGGGGCGCAATCGGTGGGAGAGCAGTACTTC CASSRQGAQSVGEQYF
13 TRBJ2-3 TRBV28 - - TGTGCCAGCAGCCAGGGAAGCACAGATACGCAGTATTTT CASSQGSTDTQYF
14 TRBJ2-1 TRBV7-7 few - TGTGCCAGCAGCTTAGAGCGGACCAACAATGAGCAGTTCTTC CASSLERTNNEQFF
16 TRBJ2-5 TRBV10-3 - - TGTGCCATCAGTGAGTCGAGAGGCAGGGGTGAGGAGACCCAGTACTTC CAISESRGRGEETQYF
16 TRBJ2-2 TRBV5-1 - TRBD1 TGCGCCAGCAGCTCACAGGGGGTTGCTGACACCGGGGAGCTGTTTTTT CASSSQGVADTGELFF
16 TRBJ2-1 TRBV7-2 - TRBD2 TGTGCCAGCAGCTTAGCGTCGGGAGGGGCCTACAATGAGCAGTTCTTC CASSLASGGAYNEQFF
10 TRBJ2-7 TRBV10-2 - - TGCGCCAGCGCCGACTACGAGCAGTACTTC CASADYEQYF
15 TRBJ1-3 TRBV6-1 - - TGTGCCAGCACCGGAGGGGACCACTCTGGAAACACCATATATTTT CASTGGDHSGNTIYF
12 TRBJ2-7 TRBV6-1 - - TGTGCCAGCAGTCGAGACCGGGGCGAGCAGTACTTC CASSRDRGEQYF
15 TRBJ2-1 TRBV7-2 once - TGTGCCAGCAGCTTAGTCGGCCTATCGGGGAATGAGCAGTTCTTC CASSLVGLSGNEQFF
16 TRBJ2-4 TRBV10-3 few TRBD2 TGTGCCATCAGTGAGTCGGCTAGCGGGTTGAAAAACATTCAGTACTTC CAISESASGLKNIQYF
15 TRBJ2-3 TRBV19 - - TGTGCCAGTAGTATAGGTCAGGGGGGGCCAGATACGCAGTATTTT CASSIGQGGPDTQYF
14 TRBJ1-1 TRBV30 many TRBD1 TGTGCCTGGAGACAGGGGAGGGCGTACACTGAAGCTTTCTTT CAWRQGRAYTEAFF
15 TRBJ2-2 TRBV18 - - TGTGCCAGCTCACGGTTGGGTGATAACACCGGGGAGCTGTTTTTT CASSRLGDNTGELFF
14 TRBJ1-4 TRBV30 - - TGTGCCTGGAGTGTACGAGGGGGTGGTGAAAAACTGTTTTTT CAWSVRGGGEKLFF
16 TRBJ1-2 TRBV6-5 - - TGTGCCAGCAGTTACTCCTGGAGGAAACCAACCTATGGCTACACCTTC CASSYSWRKPTYGYTF
10 TRBJ1-1 TRBV28 few - TGTGCCAGCAGTTACACTGAAGCTTTCTTT CASSYTEAFF
16 TRBJ2-3 TRBV6-1 few TRBD2 TGTGCCAGCAGTGGAGGACGGCGGGGGGTCACAGATACGCAGTATTTT CASSGGRRGVTDTQYF
14 TRBJ2-2 TRBV5-3 - - TGTGCCAGAAGCTTTACAGGATACACCGGGGAGCTGTTTTTT CARSFTGYTGELFF
13 TRBJ2-7 TRBV10-2 - - TGCGCCAGCAGATACAGAAACTCCTACGAGCAGTACTTC CASRYRNSYEQYF
14 TRBJ2-3 TRBV6-6 - TRBD2 TGTGCCAGCAGTTACCGGGGGGACACAGATACGCAGTATTTT CASSYRGDTDTQYF
13 TRBJ1-1 TRBV28 - - TGTGCCAGCAGTCCACAATTGAACACTGAAGCTTTCTTT CASSPQLNTEAFF
14 TRBJ2-7 TRBV7-9 few - TGTGCCAGCAGCCCGGTTGTCAGATTCTACGAGCAGTACTTC CASSPVVRFYEQYF
13 TRBJ2-1 TRBV7-6 few TRBD1 TGTGCCAGCAGCCCGTCCCGGGACAGGGACCAGTTCTTC CASSPSRDRDQFF
14 TRBJ2-3 TRBV9 - - TGTGCCAGCAGTGCCAGGGTTTTCACAGATACGCAGTATTTT CASSARVFTDTQYF
16 TRBJ2-2 TRBV14 - TRBD1 TGTGCCAGCAGGGGGACAGCCTCACTGAACACCGGGGAGCTGTTTTTT CASRGTASLNTGELFF
14 TRBJ2-2 TRBV29-1 - - TGCAGCGTTGGATCTGGGAGTAACACCGGGGAGCTGTTTTTT CSVGSGSNTGELFF
17 TRBJ1-5 TRBV19 few - TGTGCCAGTAGTATAATCGACGGACGCCTGGGCAATCAGCCCCAGCATTTT CASSIIDGRLGNQPQHF
15 TRBJ2-3 TRBV28 once TRBD1 TGTGCCAGCAGTTCTGGAGACAGGGGCCCAGATACGCAGTATTTT CASSSGDRGPDTQYF
15 TRBJ1-5 TRBV19 - TRBD1 TGTGCCAGTAGTAGGGCAGGGGGGGACAATCAGCCCCAGCATTTT CASSRAGGDNQPQHF
14 TRBJ1-2 TRBV5-4 - TRBD1 TGTGCCAGCAGCTTGAGAGGACAGGGAGCGGGCTACACCTTC CASSLRGQGAGYTF
12 TRBJ2-7 TRBV11-2 - TRBD2 TGTGCCAGCGGGGGAGGGTTCTACGAGCAGTACTTC CASGGGFYEQYF
12 TRBJ1-1 TRBV6-5 few - TGTGCCAGCAGTTCCCCCCACGCTGAAGCTTTCTTT CASSSPHAEAFF
14 TRBJ1-2 TRBV30 - - TGTGCCTGGAGTGTACTGAGTAGTGGCTATGGCTACACCTTC CAWSVLSSGYGYTF
16 TRBJ1-6 TRBV7-9 once TRBD1 TGTGCCAGCAGCATCGCATTACAGGGGAACAATTCACCCCTCCACTTT CASSIALQGNNSPLHF
15 TRBJ1-1 TRBV5-4 - - TGTGCCAGCAGCTTCCGTAGCGGGGCGAACACTGAAGCTTTCTTT CASSFRSGANTEAFF
14 TRBJ1-3 TRBV15 - TRBD1 TGTGCCACCCGGGACAGCAGCTCTGGAAACACCATATATTTT CATRDSSSGNTIYF
13 TRBJ2-1 TRBV28 few - TGTGCCAGCAGGCGGGAACCCTACAATGAGCAGTTCTTC CASRREPYNEQFF
14 TRBJ2-5 TRBV27 few - TGTGCCAGCAGTCCCCTCGTTGGGCGGGAGACCCAGTACTTC CASSPLVGRETQYF
15 TRBJ2-1 TRBV5-5 - - TGTGCCAGCAGCCCTCTAGCGTCATCCTACAATGAGCAGTTCTTC CASSPLASSYNEQFF
14 TRBJ1-5 TRBV7-8 once - TGTGCCAGCAGCGCGGGACGGAATAATCAGCCCCAGCATTTT CASSAGRNNQPQHF
15 TRBJ2-7 TRBV28 - - TGTGCCAGCAGTTCACCCCCGACAGAGCCCTACGAGCAGTACTTC CASSSPPTEPYEQYF
14 TRBJ1-2 TRBV4-1 - TRBD1 TGCGCCAGCAGCCCTCCGGGACAGGGTTATGGCTACACCTTC CASSPPGQGYGYTF
10 TRBJ2-5 TRBV5-1 - - TGCGCCAGCCACGGGGAGACCCAGTACTTC CASHGETQYF
11 TRBJ2-7 TRBV30 - - TGTGCCTGGGCCCGGTCTCTCGAGCAGTACTTC CAWARSLEQYF
15 TRBJ2-3 TRBV6-5 - TRBD1 TGTGCCAGCAGTTGGACAGGGGCCTTGGCAGATACGCAGTATTTT CASSWTGALADTQYF
17 TRBJ2-7 TRBV18 - TRBD2 TGTGCCAGCTCACCTCAGGGACTAGCGGGAGTATCCTACGAGCAGTACTTC CASSPQGLAGVSYEQYF
16 TRBJ2-2 TRBV5-1 once - TGCGCCAGCAGCCCTCGCTTGGGCGCGATCACCGGGGAGCTGTTTTTT CASSPRLGAITGELFF
12 TRBJ2-3 TRBV18 - - TGTGCCAGCTCACCACGCGAAGACACGCAGTATTTT CASSPREDTQYF
13 TRBJ2-7 TRBV18 - - TGTGCCAGCTCACCACCGAGTTTGGAGGAGCAGTACTTC CASSPPSLEEQYF